A single sample is the source of the 11 T cell receptor beta chains below, sequenced in a study of T cells in Graves' hyperthyroidism and ophthalmopathy. Amplified regions were TCR beta CDR3 sequences from RNA transcripts. A set of HTBI primers served as the primers for a first-round RT-PCR of the TCR CDR3. Each CDR3 protein gets one entry after TCRdb re-called the multiplex PCR reads with MiXCR. The sample yields about 130,000 distinct CDR3 sequences, around 20% seen once. Sample: blood. Receptors were obtained from a woman aged 45-60 years with Graves' hyperthyroidism that later progressed to Graves' ophthalmopathy.

Ten or more counts support this clonotype. This chain joins TRBV20-1 and TRBJ1-2, with a weak D call TRBD1 (5 bases). The CDR3 spans 13 residues. The V end lost 0 bases, the J end lost 8 bases, and 13 bases lay between the germline ends. Germline V lookup: CDR1 DFQATT, CDR2 SNEGSKA (reference sequence). The CDR3 sequence: CSARDWQGRGYTF. The DNA for the CDR3 is TGCAGTGCTAGAGATTGGCAGGGTCGCGGCTACACCTTC.

This clonotype occurred many times. V is TRBV11-2 and J is TRBJ1-4, with D perhaps TRBD1 (6 bases). The V end lost 4 bases, the J end lost 8 bases, and 17 bases lay between the germline ends. Germline loops: CDR1 SGHAT, CDR2 FQNNGV. CDR3 length: 15 residues. CDR3 sequence: CASSWGTISTEKLFF. In nucleotides, the CDR3 is TGTGCCAGCAGCTGGGGGACAATTTCCACCGAAAAACTGTTTTTT.

The table lists this clonotype with a few counts. The J gene is TRBJ2-6, the V gene TRBV6-1; 7 nucleotides agree with TRBD2. This CDR3 comprises 15 residues. Germline V CDR1 and CDR2: MNHNS, SASEGT. The V and J ends lost 6 bases and 4 bases, in that order; junction bases with no gene match: 6. The DNA of the CDR3 is TGTGCCAGCAGCCGGGAGGTCTTGGGGGCCAACGTCCTGACTTTC. Its protein is CASSREVLGANVLTF.

This clonotype was detected many times. The chain is built from TRBV20-1 and TRBJ2-7; no definite D call. The CDR3 is 12 residues long. V shed 0 bases and J shed 4 bases, with 7 bases lying between them. Germline V CDR1 and CDR2: DFQATT, SNEGSKA (reference sequence). In DNA, the CDR3 is TGCAGTGCTAGAGAGTTCGGGTACGAGCAGTACTTC. Amino acid sequence: CSAREFGYEQYF.

There are many counts of this clonotype. This rearrangement joins TRBV2 to TRBJ1-5; D is undetermined. Looked up from germline, CDR1 is SNHLY and CDR2 is FYNNEI. This CDR3 has 12 amino acids. V was pared by 7 bases and J by 6 bases, with 10 bases between. CDR3 sequence: CASTPGVQPQHF. The CDR3 nucleotides read TGTGCCAGCACCCCTGGGGTTCAGCCCCAGCATTTT.

Only a few counts were recorded for this clonotype. The V and J genes are TRBV5-6 and TRBJ1-1, with D possibly TRBD1 on 5 matching bases. The CDR3 has 13 residues. Germline-derived CDR1 and CDR2 are SGHDT and YYEEEE. With 4 bases removed from V and 4 bases from J, the gap between germline ends came to 11 bases. CDR3 in amino acids: CASSTLGGTEAFF. CDR3 DNA sequence: TGTGCCAGCAGCACCCTGGGGGGCACTGAAGCTTTCTTT.

This clonotype was observed many times. The chain combines TRBV12-3 or TRBV12-4 with TRBJ2-6; D ambiguous. V lost 3 bases, J lost 3 bases, and 0 bases lay in between. The CDR3 loop spans 12 amino acids. CDR3 DNA sequence: TGTGCCAGCAGTTTTGGGGCCAACGTCCTGACTTTC. Protein: CASSFGANVLTF.

This clonotype was counted at least ten times. V and J are TRBV28 and TRBJ1-1; no definite D call. The germline V gene has CDR1 MDHEN and CDR2 SYDVKM. CDR3 length: 14 residues. Trimming took 3 bases from V and 1 from J, leaving 9 bases between them. For the CDR3, the DNA is TGTGCCAGCAGTTTGAACGGAAAGAACACTGAAGCTTTCTTT. It yields the protein CASSLNGKNTEAFF.

The chain has TRBV9 and TRBJ2-1; the D call may be TRBD1 or TRBD2 (5 bases each). The J call is in doubt because the DNA end fits TRBJ2-7 better. This CDR3 is 14 amino acids long. Germline lookup yields CDR1 SGDLS and CDR2 YYNGEE. CDR3 amino acids: CASRGVGQDNEQYF. The CDR3 DNA sequence: TGTGCCAGCAGGGGGGTAGGGCAAGACAATGAGCAGTACTTC.

This clonotype was detected ten times or more. The chain employs TRBV2 and TRBJ2-5, with D uncertain. CDR1 SNHLY and CDR2 FYNNEI come from the germline V gene. There are 13 residues in the CDR3. Trimming took off 1 base at V and 5 bases at J, with 8 bases between the two ends. Here the CDR3 DNA reads TGTGCCAGCAGTGAAGTTTCGAGGGAGACCCAGTACTTC. Translating it yields CASSEVSRETQYF.

This clonotype was counted only a few times. This chain joins TRBV2 and TRBJ2-2; D might be TRBD1 (5 bases). This CDR3 region has 14 residues. The germline V gene has CDR1 SNHLY and CDR2 FYNNEI. Trimming cost V 7 bases and J 1 base, with 10 bases left between them. Written as DNA, the CDR3 is TGTGCCAGCAACCCAACAGGGAACACCGGGGAGCTGTTTTTT. This gives the protein CASNPTGNTGELFF.